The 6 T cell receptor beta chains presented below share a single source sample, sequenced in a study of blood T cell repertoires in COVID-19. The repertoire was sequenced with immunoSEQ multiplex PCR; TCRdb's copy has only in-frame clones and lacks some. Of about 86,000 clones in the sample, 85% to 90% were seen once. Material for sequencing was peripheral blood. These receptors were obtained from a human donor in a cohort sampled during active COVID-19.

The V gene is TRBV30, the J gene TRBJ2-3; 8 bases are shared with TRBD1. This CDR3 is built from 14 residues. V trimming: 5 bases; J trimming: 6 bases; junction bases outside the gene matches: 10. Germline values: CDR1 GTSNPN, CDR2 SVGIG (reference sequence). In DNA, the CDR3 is TGTGCCTGGGGACAGGGCGCAAAATGGGATACGCAGTATTTT. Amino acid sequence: CAWGQGAKWDTQYF. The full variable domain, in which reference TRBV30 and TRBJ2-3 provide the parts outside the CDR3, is SQTIHQWPATLVQPVGSPLSLECTVEGTSNPNLYWYRQAAGRGLQLLFYSVGIGQISSEVPQNLSASRPQDRQFILSSKKLLLSDSGFYLCAWGQGAKWDTQYFGPGTRLTVL.

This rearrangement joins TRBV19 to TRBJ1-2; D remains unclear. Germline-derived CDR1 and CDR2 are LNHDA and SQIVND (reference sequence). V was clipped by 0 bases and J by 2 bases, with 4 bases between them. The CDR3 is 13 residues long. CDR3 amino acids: CASSIDGNYGYTF. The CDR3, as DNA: TGTGCCAGTAGTATAGACGGGAACTATGGCTACACCTTC. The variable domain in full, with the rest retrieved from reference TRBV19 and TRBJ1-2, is DGGITQSPKYLFRKEGQNVTLSCEQNLNHDAMYWYRQDPGQGLRLIYYSQIVNDFQKGDIAEGYSVSREKKESFPLTVTSAQKNPTAFYLCASSIDGNYGYTFGSGTRLTVV.

CDR3 protein: CASSWALAAYNEQFF. In nucleotides, the CDR3 is TGTGCCAGCAGCTGGGCTCTAGCGGCCTACAATGAGCAGTTCTTC. The chain couples TRBV7-9 to TRBJ2-1, with 7 bases lining up with TRBD2. The J segment lost 2 bases and the V segment lost 4 bases, leaving 5 bases of the junction unmatched. The CDR3 consists of 15 residues. Germline CDR1 SEHNR, CDR2 FQNEAQ (reference sequence).

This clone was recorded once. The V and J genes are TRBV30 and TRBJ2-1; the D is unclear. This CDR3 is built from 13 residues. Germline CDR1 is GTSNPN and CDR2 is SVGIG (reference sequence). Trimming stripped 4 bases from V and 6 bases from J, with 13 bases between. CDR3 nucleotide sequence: TGTGCCTGGATTTCGCAGGTGCTCAATGAGCAGTTCTTC. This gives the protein CAWISQVLNEQFF.

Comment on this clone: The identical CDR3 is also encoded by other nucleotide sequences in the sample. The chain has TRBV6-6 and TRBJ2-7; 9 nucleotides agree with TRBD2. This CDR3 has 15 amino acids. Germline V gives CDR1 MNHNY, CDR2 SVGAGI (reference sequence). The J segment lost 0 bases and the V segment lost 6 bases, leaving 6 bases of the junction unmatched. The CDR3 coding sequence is TGTGCCAGCAGCCCCAGCGGGAGGCGCTCCTACGAGCAGTACTTC. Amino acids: CASSPSGRRSYEQYF.

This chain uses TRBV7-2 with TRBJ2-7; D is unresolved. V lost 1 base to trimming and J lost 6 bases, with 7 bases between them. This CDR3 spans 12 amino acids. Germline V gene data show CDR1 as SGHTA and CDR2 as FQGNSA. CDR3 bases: TGTGCCAGCAGCTTAGGTAGCCGCGAGCAGTACTTC. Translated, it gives CASSLGSREQYF.